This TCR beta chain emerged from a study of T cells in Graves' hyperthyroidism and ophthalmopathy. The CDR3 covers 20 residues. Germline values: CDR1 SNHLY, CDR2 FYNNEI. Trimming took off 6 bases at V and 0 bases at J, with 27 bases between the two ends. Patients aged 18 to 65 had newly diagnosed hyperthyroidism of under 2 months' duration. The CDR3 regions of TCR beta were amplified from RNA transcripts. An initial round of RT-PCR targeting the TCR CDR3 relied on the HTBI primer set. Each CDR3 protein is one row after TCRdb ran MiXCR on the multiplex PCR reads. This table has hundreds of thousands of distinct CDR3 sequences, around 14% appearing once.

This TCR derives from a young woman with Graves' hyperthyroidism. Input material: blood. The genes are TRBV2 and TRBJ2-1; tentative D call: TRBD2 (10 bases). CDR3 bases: TGTGCCAGCAGAATGGGACAGGGAAAAGCGGGAGGGAGCTCCTACAATGAGCAGTTCTTC. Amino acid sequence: CASRMGQGKAGGSSYNEQFF.